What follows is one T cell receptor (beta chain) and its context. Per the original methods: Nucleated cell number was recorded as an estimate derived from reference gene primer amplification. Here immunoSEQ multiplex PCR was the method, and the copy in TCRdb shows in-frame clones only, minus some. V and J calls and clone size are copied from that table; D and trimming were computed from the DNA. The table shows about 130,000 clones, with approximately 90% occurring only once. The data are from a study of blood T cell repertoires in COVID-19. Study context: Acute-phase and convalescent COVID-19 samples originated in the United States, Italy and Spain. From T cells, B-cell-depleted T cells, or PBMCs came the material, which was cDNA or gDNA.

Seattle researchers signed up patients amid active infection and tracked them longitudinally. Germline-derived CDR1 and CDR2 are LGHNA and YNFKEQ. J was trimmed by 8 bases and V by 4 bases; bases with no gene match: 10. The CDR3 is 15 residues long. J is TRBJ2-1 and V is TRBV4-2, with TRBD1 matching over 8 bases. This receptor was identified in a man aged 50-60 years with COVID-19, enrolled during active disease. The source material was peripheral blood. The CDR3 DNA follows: TGTGCCAGCAGCCTGACTATTGGACAGGGTGATGAGCAGTTCTTC. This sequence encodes CASSLTIGQGDEQFF.